A single T cell receptor beta chain is shown here with its context. Its target is not known. Patients had resection in Japan or China between the mid-2010s and the late 2010s. The record originates from a study of immune evolution from preneoplasia to lung adenocarcinoma. General study findings and limits: Clonality was highest in normal lung, lower in later-stage lesions apparently. Top clone share appeared to fall from AAH through AIS, MIA, adenocarcinoma.

Assay: immunoSEQ multiplex PCR; the TCRdb copy retains only in-frame clones and omits some. The data contain about 8,200 clones, more than 70% of them singletons. This TCR came from a person aged 70 to 85 with lung adenocarcinoma. The sequenced sample was FFPE adjacent normal lung tissue.

Written as DNA, the CDR3 is TGTGCCAGCAGCCTAGCGGGGGGCGGCGGCTACACCTTC. Amino acids: CASSLAGGGGYTF. The chain combines TRBV5-6 with TRBJ1-2; possible D gene TRBD1, 6 bases. V gave up 4 bases and J gave up 8 bases, with 15 bases separating them. Germline V gene data show CDR1 as SGHDT and CDR2 as YYEEEE. The CDR3 is 13 residues long.